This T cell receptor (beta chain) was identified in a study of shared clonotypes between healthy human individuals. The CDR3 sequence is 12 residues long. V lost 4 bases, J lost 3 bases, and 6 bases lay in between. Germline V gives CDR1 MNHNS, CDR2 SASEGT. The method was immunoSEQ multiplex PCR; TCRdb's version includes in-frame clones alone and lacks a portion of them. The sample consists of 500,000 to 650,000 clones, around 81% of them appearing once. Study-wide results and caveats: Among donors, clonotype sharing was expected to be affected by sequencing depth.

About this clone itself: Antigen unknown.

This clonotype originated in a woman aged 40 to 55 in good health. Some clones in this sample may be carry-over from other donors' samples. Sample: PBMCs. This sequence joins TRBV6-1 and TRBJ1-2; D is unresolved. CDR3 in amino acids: CASSAGYYGYTF. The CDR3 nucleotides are TGTGCCAGCAGTGCGGGGTACTATGGCTACACCTTC.